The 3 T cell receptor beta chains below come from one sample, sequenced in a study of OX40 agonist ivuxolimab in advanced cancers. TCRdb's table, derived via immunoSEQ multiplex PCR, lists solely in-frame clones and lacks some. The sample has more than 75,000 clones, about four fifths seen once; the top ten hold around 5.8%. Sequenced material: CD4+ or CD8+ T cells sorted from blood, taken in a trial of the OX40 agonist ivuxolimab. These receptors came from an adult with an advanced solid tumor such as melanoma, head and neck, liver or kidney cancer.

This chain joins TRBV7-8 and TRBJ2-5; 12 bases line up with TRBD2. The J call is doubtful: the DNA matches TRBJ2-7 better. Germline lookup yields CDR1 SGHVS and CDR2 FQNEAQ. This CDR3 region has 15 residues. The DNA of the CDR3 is TGTGCCAGCAGAAGGACTAGCGGGGACGTCTACGAGCAGTACTTC. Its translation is CASRRTSGDVYEQYF.

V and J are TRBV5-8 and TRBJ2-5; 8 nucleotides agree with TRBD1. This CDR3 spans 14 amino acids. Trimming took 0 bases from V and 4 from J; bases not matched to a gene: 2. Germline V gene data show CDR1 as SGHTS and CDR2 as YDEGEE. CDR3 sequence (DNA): TGTGCCAGCAGCTTGGGGACAGGGCGAGAGACCCAGTACTTC. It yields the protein CASSLGTGRETQYF.

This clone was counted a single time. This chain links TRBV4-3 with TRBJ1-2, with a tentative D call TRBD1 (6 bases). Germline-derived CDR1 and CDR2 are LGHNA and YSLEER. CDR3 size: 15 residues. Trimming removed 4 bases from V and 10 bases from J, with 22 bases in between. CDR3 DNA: TGCGCCAGCAGCCCAGCCCGGGGGGCTCCGAGTGCCTACACCTTC. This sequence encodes CASSPARGAPSAYTF.